This TCR beta chain was obtained from a study of OX40 agonist ivuxolimab in advanced cancers. Concerning the study at large: The costimulatory receptor OX40 (CD134) was targeted by ivuxolimab, a fully human IgG2 agonistic monoclonal antibody. Intravenous ivuxolimab was administered to patients every 2 weeks at six dose levels: 0.01, 0.1, 0.3, 1.5, 3 and 10 mg/kg. Of the approximately 53 patients in dose escalation, around 19 had hepatocellular carcinoma, approximately 15 had melanoma, 9 had renal cell carcinoma and 9 had head and neck cancer. The dose-escalation cohort was about 83% male with a mean age of about 54 years, ranging from roughly 20 to 80. Patients were allowed to have had prior anti-PD-1, anti-PD-L1 or anti-CTLA-4 therapy, and roughly 40% of the dose-escalation patients had been treated with checkpoint inhibitors. Partial responses occurred in three dose-escalation patients, of whom one had hepatocellular carcinoma and two had cutaneous melanoma. Peripheral TCRbeta sequencing aimed to test whether ivuxolimab altered TCR sequence diversity and caused clonal T-cell expansion. The monotherapy dose-escalation portion (N ≈ 50 patients) of the phase I ivuxolimab trial is reported in the paper.

For sequencing of the TCRbeta CDR3 region, genomic DNA was extracted from the sorted cells. The immunoSEQ Assay was used for sequencing of TCRbeta CDR3 regions. TCRdb provides this immuneACCESS table in a form limited to in-frame rearrangements. Some clones are lacking; in checked studies, under half of them reflect an unresolved V gene, and why the rest are absent is not known. For this sample the table gives tens of thousands of clones, of which 84% were detected only once. The ten largest clones take up roughly 30% of the sample. Study-level results and caveats: Low levels of normalized T-cell clonal expansion were also seen in some nonresponding patients. After ivuxolimab, CD8+ T cells had more expanded clones than CD4+ T cells on average. The antigen specificity of the peripheral T cells that underwent clonal expansion was not determined. Partial responders in the 0.1-3.0 mg/kg groups had among the lowest normalized peripheral clonal expansion, especially among CD8+ T cells. At doses of 0.1 to 3.0 mg/kg, clonal expansion of both CD4+ and CD8+ T cells in blood was seen between baseline and week 6.

Details on this clone: Its recognized antigen is unknown. One base away there is no much larger clone; base qualities are not given.

The trial excluded patients who had a history of autoimmune disease or who were on systemic immunosuppression. Peripheral blood for TCR sequencing was drawn from every dose cohort at baseline, at cycle 4 day 1 and at cycle 7 day 1. The samples were taken from a phase I, first-in-human, multicenter, open-label dose-escalation trial of ivuxolimab. Adults with locally advanced or metastatic melanoma, renal cell, hepatocellular, or head and neck squamous cell carcinoma were enrolled in the trial. Before TCR sequencing, CD4+ T cells and CD8+ T cells were sorted from peripheral blood as separate populations. CDR1 and CDR2 were assigned from the germline V gene as ENHRY and SYGVKD. V ends up 2 bases short and J 6 bases short, with an unmatched junction base count of 2. There are 15 amino acids in the CDR3, from cysteine to phenylalanine inclusive. Kept here is only the CDR3 DNA, which spans 45 bases and is read in frame from base 1.

This receptor chain uses TRBV10-3 and TRBJ2-2, with TRBD2 matching 11 junction bases. The source was CD4+ or CD8+ T cells sorted from blood, collected in a trial of the OX40 agonist ivuxolimab. This clonotype was obtained from an adult with an advanced solid tumor such as melanoma, head and neck, liver or kidney cancer. The CDR3: CAISEVAGGAGELFF. The bases read TGTGCCATCAGTGAGGTAGCGGGAGGGGCCGGGGAGCTGTTTTTT.